This T cell receptor (beta chain) was documented in a study of blood T cell repertoires in COVID-19. V dropped 0 bases and J dropped 0 bases, with 9 bases sitting between them. Germline V gene sequence: CDR1 KGHSH, CDR2 LQKENI. The CDR3 totals 16 residues. Assay: immunoSEQ multiplex PCR; the TCRdb copy retains only in-frame clones and omits some. This sample carries a few hundred thousand clones, around nine tenths of them seen once, and the ten largest clones take roughly 2.8%. The chain recombines TRBV18 with TRBJ2-1, with no clear D. The sequencing sample was made of PBMCs or T cells enriched from blood (not recorded which). The sequence came from a woman aged 45 to 65 who had been exposed to COVID-19. CDR3 in amino acids: CASSPPRMLSYNEQFF. The CDR3 bases are TGTGCCAGCTCACCACCCAGGATGCTCTCCTACAATGAGCAGTTCTTC. Drawing the rest from reference TRBV18 and TRBJ2-1, the complete variable domain is NAGVMQNPRHLVRRRGQEARLRCSPMKGHSHVYWYRQLPEEGLKFMVYLQKENIIDESGMPKERFSAEFPKEGPSILRIQQVVRGDSAAYFCASSPPRMLSYNEQFFGPGTRLTVL.